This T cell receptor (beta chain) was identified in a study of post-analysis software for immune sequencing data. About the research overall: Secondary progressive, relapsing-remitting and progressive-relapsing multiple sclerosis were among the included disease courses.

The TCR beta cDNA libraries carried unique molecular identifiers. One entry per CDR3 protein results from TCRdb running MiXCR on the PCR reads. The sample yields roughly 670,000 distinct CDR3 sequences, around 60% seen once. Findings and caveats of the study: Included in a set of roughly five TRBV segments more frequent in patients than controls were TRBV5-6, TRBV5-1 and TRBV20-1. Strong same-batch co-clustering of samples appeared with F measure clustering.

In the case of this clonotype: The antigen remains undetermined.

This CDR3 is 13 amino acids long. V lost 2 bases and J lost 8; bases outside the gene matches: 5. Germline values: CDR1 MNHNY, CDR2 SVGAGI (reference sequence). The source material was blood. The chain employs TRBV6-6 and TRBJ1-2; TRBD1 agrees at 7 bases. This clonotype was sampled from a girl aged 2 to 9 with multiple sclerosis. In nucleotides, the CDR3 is TGTGCCAGCAGTTACACAGGGGTAGGGGGCTACACCTTC. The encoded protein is CASSYTGVGGYTF.